One and the same sample provided the 18 T cell receptor beta chains below, sequenced in a study of cytomegalovirus exposure and HLA in healthy donors. The primer mix had 60 Vbeta and 13 Jbeta primers. TCRdb's table, derived via immunoSEQ multiplex PCR, lists solely in-frame clones and lacks some. The data hold around 140,000 clones, with 70% to 85% observed a single time. Specimen: PBMCs. The receptors shown here come from a woman aged 60-75 years in good health and CMV-seropositive.

The gene calls are TRBV5-1 and TRBJ2-1, with 11 bases fitting TRBD2. J gave up 11 bases and V 0 bases, and 10 bases lay outside the gene matches. The germline gives CDR1 SGHRS, CDR2 YFSETQ. This CDR3 spans 16 amino acids. CDR3 amino acids: CASSLAGTSGLRQQFF. CDR3 in DNA: TGCGCCAGCAGCTTGGCCGGGACTAGCGGTCTTAGGCAGCAGTTCTTC.

The rearrangement joins TRBV28 to TRBJ1-4; the match to TRBD1 covers 9 bases. Trimming cost V 7 bases and J 0 bases; bases outside gene matches: 9. The germline gives CDR1 MDHEN, CDR2 SYDVKM. This CDR3 has 17 amino acids. The CDR3: CASTTRDRAATNEKLFF. CDR3 nucleotides: TGTGCCAGCACCACCCGGGACAGGGCCGCAACTAATGAAAAACTGTTTTTT. Based on the CDR3 plus reference TRBV28 and TRBJ1-4, the full variable domain is DVKVTQSSRYLVKRTGEKVFLECVQDMDHENMFWYRQDPGLGLRLIYFSYDVKMKEKGDIPEGYSVSREKKERFSLILESASTNQTSMYLCASTTRDRAATNEKLFFGSGTQLSVL.

The chain joins TRBV2 to TRBJ2-7, with 10 bases aligning to TRBD2. Germline lookup yields CDR1 SNHLY and CDR2 FYNNEI. This CDR3 region has 15 residues. The junction had 8 bases not matched to a gene; V was cut back by 8 bases and J by 1 base. In nucleotides, the CDR3 is TGTGCCAGCCGCAAGCTAGCGGGAGAGTCCTACGAGCAGTACTTC. It specifies CASRKLAGESYEQYF. Full variable domain (missing parts from reference TRBV2 and TRBJ2-7): EPEVTQTPSHQVTQMGQEVILRCVPISNHLYFYWYRQILGQKVEFLVSFYNNEISEKSEIFDDQFSVERPDGSNFTLKIRSTKLEDSAMYFCASRKLAGESYEQYFGPGTRLTVT.

The rearrangement uses TRBV4-1 and TRBJ2-7; 7 positions match TRBD2. The J segment lost 3 bases and the V segment lost 2 bases, leaving 10 bases of the junction unmatched. Germline V gene data show CDR1 as MGHRA and CDR2 as YSYEKL. CDR3 length equals 16 residues. CDR3 DNA sequence: TGCGCCAGCAGCCAACTGAGCGGGAATACCGGCTACGAGCAGTACTTC. Translation: CASSQLSGNTGYEQYF.

The chain links TRBV9 to TRBJ2-1; D ambiguous. V lost 1 base to trimming and J lost 0 bases, with 8 bases between them. Per germline, CDR1 SGDLS and CDR2 YYNGEE. The CDR3 spans 15 residues. CDR3 in amino acids: CASSVSVSSYNEQFF. DNA for the CDR3: TGTGCCAGCAGCGTATCGGTAAGCTCCTACAATGAGCAGTTCTTC.

The V gene is TRBV7-8, the J gene TRBJ2-7; 14 nucleotides align to TRBD2. The trim removed 3 bases at V and 6 bases at J, leaving 10 bases unmatched. The CDR3 length is 17 residues. Germline CDR1 reads SGHVS; CDR2 reads FQNEAQ. CDR3 in DNA: TGTGCCAGCAGCTTGATCGGACTAGCGGGAGGATTTTTCGAGCAGTACTTC. This codes for CASSLIGLAGGFFEQYF.

This clone was recorded many times. This chain connects TRBV25-1 to TRBJ2-3; TRBD2 matches 12 bases. Germline lookup yields CDR1 MGHDK and CDR2 SYGVNS. Trimming removed 7 bases from V and 0 bases from J; junction bases left unmatched: 2. The CDR3 spans 15 residues. CDR3 in DNA: TGTGCCAGCACTGGGACTAGCGGGAGCACAGATACGCAGTATTTT. It translates to CASTGTSGSTDTQYF.

This clone was seen a few times. This chain joins TRBV30 and TRBJ1-5, with D possibly matching TRBD1 (6 bases). Trimming removed 7 bases at V and 3 bases at J, with 13 bases between. Germline values: CDR1 GTSNPN, CDR2 SVGIG (reference sequence). The CDR3 consists of 13 residues. The CDR3 region has the DNA TGTGCCTTCCAACAGGGAAACAATCAGCCCCAGCATTTT. Translating it yields CAFQQGNNQPQHF.

The V call is TRBV28, the J call TRBJ2-7; 7 bases align to TRBD2. V lost 5 bases, J lost 3 bases, and 7 bases stayed unmatched. The CDR3 contains 14 residues. The germline gives CDR1 MDHEN, CDR2 SYDVKM. Here the CDR3 reads CASSLQSGNYEQYF. CDR3 DNA: TGTGCCAGCAGTCTCCAAAGCGGGAACTACGAGCAGTACTTC.

The genes are TRBV18 and TRBJ1-4, with D possibly TRBD1 on 6 matching bases. Trimming removed 4 bases from V and 0 bases from J, with 21 bases in between. The germline V gene encodes CDR1 KGHSH and CDR2 LQKENI. The CDR3 is made up of 19 amino acids. CDR3 protein: CASSRDRLATGTTNEKLFF. The CDR3 nucleotides read TGTGCCAGCTCACGCGATCGTTTGGCTACAGGGACAACTAATGAAAAACTGTTTTTT.

The V gene is TRBV28, the J gene TRBJ2-7, with D possibly being TRBD2 (6 bases). The CDR3 is made up of 15 amino acids. The germline V gene has CDR1 MDHEN and CDR2 SYDVKM. The V and J ends lost 6 bases and 1 base respectively, with 16 bases between them. CDR3 amino acids: CASRIVGGPSYEQYF. The CDR3 nucleotides read TGTGCCAGCAGAATCGTGGGAGGACCGTCCTACGAGCAGTACTTC. Based on the CDR3 plus reference TRBV28 and TRBJ2-7, the full variable domain is DVKVTQSSRYLVKRTGEKVFLECVQDMDHENMFWYRQDPGLGLRLIYFSYDVKMKEKGDIPEGYSVSREKKERFSLILESASTNQTSMYLCASRIVGGPSYEQYFGPGTRLTVT.

This chain connects TRBV4-1 to TRBJ1-1, with a tentative D call TRBD1 (6 bases). V dropped 1 base and J dropped 3 bases, with 24 bases sitting between them. Germline CDR1 is MGHRA and CDR2 is YSYEKL. The length of the CDR3 is 19 residues. The CDR3 loop reads CASSQVGNRILQGDTEAFF. In nucleotides, the CDR3 is TGCGCCAGCAGCCAAGTCGGAAACAGGATACTACAGGGCGACACTGAAGCTTTCTTT.

Only one count was recorded for this clone. CDR3 sequence reads: CASSRSGQGIGAQHF. Here the CDR3 DNA reads TGTGCCAGCAGCCGATCGGGACAGGGCATCGGAGCCCAGCATTTT. The V and J genes are TRBV7-2 and TRBJ1-5; 9 bases map to TRBD1. Per the germline V gene, CDR1 is SGHTA and CDR2 is FQGNSA. Germline trimming cut 5 bases from V and 11 bases from J; bases unmatched to any gene: 13. This CDR3 region has 15 residues.

V usage is TRBV4-1 and J usage is TRBJ2-1; 9 bases match TRBD2. With V trimmed by 3 bases and J by 5 bases, 17 bases remained unmatched. Germline V gene sequence: CDR1 MGHRA, CDR2 YSYEKL. The CDR3 sequence is 19 residues long. CDR3 sequence reads: CASSQTTSGPRVGDNEQFF. The CDR3 nucleotides are TGCGCCAGCAGCCAGACGACTAGCGGCCCGAGGGTGGGGGACAATGAGCAGTTCTTC.

The rearrangement joins TRBV30 to TRBJ1-5; D may be TRBD1 (6 bases). The V and J ends lost 2 bases and 3 bases respectively, with 8 bases between them. The CDR3 runs to 13 residues. The germline CDR1 and CDR2 sequences are GTSNPN and SVGIG (reference sequence). The CDR3 loop is CAWSTGINQPQHF. For the CDR3, the DNA is TGTGCCTGGAGTACAGGGATCAATCAGCCCCAGCATTTT.

This clone was counted a few times. DNA for the CDR3: TGTGCCAGCAGCGCCTCTGCAGACCTAGCGGCGAACTCCTACGAGCAGTACTTC. Translated, it gives CASSASADLAANSYEQYF. V usage is TRBV13 and J usage is TRBJ2-7, with 7 bases matching TRBD2. V dropped 5 bases and J dropped 0; count of bases not matched to a gene: 16. The germline V gene encodes CDR1 PRHDT and CDR2 FYEKMQ (reference sequence). This CDR3 is built from 18 residues.

The V gene is TRBV29-1, the J gene TRBJ2-3; D might be TRBD2 (7 bases). Trimming stripped 3 bases from V and 4 bases from J, with 14 bases between. The germline V gene encodes CDR1 SQVTM and CDR2 ANQGSEA. The CDR3 has 14 residues. The CDR3 loop is CSVEVGGRPDTQYF. CDR3 nucleotide sequence: TGCAGCGTTGAGGTGGGGGGGCGCCCAGATACGCAGTATTTT.

This chain links TRBV5-1 with TRBJ1-4; 9 nucleotides match TRBD1. Germline V gives CDR1 SGHRS, CDR2 YFSETQ. The CDR3 totals 15 residues. V was pared by 0 bases and J by 6 bases, with 3 bases of the junction left unmatched. The CDR3 nucleotides are TGCGCCAGCAGCTTGGGGGACAGGGCGGATGAAAAACTGTTTTTT. It is translated as CASSLGDRADEKLFF.